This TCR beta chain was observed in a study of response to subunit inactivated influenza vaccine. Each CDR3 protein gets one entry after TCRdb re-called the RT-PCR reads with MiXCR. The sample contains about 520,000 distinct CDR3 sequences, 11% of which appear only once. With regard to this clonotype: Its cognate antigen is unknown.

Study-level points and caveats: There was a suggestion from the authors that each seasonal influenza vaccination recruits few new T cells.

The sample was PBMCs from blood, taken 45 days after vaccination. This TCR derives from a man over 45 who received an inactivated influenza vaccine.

The CDR3 sequence is CASSLGISYNEQFF. The CDR3 DNA is TGTGCCAGCAGCCTCGGGATTTCCTACAATGAGCAGTTCTTC. The chain is built from TRBV6-2 or TRBV6-3 and TRBJ2-1; tentatively, D is TRBD2 (5 bases). V was trimmed by 6 bases and J by 1 base, leaving 10 bases between them. CDR1 MNHEY and CDR2 SVGEGT come from the germline V gene. The CDR3 is 14 residues long.